This T cell receptor beta chain is from a study of chemoradiotherapy in HPV16-positive cancers. Note on this clone: Its matching antigen is unknown.

Clones were sequenced by immunoSEQ multiplex PCR, and TCRdb holds only the in-frame ones, with some missing. The repertoire has fewer than 40,000 clones, about 77% of them found once; the top ten carry 4.5% to 6.5%. Study-wide points: Non-HPV-specific T cells did not expand in tumors during treatment, whereas candidate HPV-specific clones and E7-related motifs did.

The germline CDR1 and CDR2 sequences are SGHTA and FQGNSA. Trimming cost V 5 bases and J 1 base; bases outside gene matches: 19. The CDR3 spans 19 residues. This sequence joins TRBV7-2 and TRBJ1-1; 7 bases agree with TRBD1. The TCR originated in a human donor with HPV-associated anogenital cancer. The specimen was blood, collected from a patient who underwent chemoradiotherapy. CDR3 region: CASSPAGAGGDSWNTEAFF. CDR3 nucleotides: TGTGCCAGCAGCCCAGCCGGGGCAGGGGGGGATAGTTGGAACACTGAAGCTTTCTTT.